The T cell receptor beta chain described here comes from a study of cytomegalovirus exposure and HLA in healthy donors (dated by TCRdb to 2015 to 2018). In the study overall: In an earlier analysis of some 550 of the donors, 276 Gb of sequence data and 117 million unique TCR beta sequences from some 170 million T cells were reported. Approximately 300 gigabases of sequencing data and approximately 92 million unique TCR sequences made up an early release that covered several hundred HLA-typed donors. Of the roughly 410 genotyped donors, approximately 80% were placed in the genetic ancestry cluster associated with self-reported Caucasian donors. The aim of the study was to test whether cataloging public T cell receptors could identify signatures of past pathogen exposure. The T cell repertoires of 666 subjects were profiled by immunosequencing and related to cytomegalovirus serostatus. Besides the first cohort of hundreds of subjects, a separate validation cohort made up of 120 different subjects was used. To predict cytomegalovirus infection status, the study brought together high-throughput TCR immunosequencing, statistical association of individual TCRs with disease status, and machine learning. A later analysis re-analyzed previously published TCR beta repertoires from 550 to 700 donors and added high-resolution HLA genotyping to study TCR occurrence patterns. Rather than drawing on any new phenotypic data, the later analysis identified candidate immune exposures from TCR beta sequences and the way those sequences occurred across donors. In an earlier analysis of roughly 540 of the donors, high-throughput TCR beta sequencing was used to judge whether each TCR beta V gene segment behaved as functional or pseudogenic. Donor age, sex, ethnicity and CMV serostatus were compiled alongside the repertoire data. Genome-wide SNP genotypes for about three fifths of the roughly 700 donors were used in a later genetic analysis, which treated that subset as a discovery cohort. Every discovery cohort repertoire had been produced on one sequencing platform. Class I and class II HLA loci were covered by the typing at four-digit resolution. The number of typed donors differed by locus: roughly 620-630 for A, B, C, DRB1 and DQB1; 500 to 550 for DQA1; some 590 for DPA1; and roughly 490 for DPB1. Five DR-DQ haplotypes were treated as single units for association and clustering because of strong linkage in the cohort. Among several hundred genotyped donors of the cohort, an average of about 240,000 unique TCR beta nucleotide sequences was sequenced per donor, of which about 19% were non-productive. Paper-wide results and their limitations: A cluster of highly shared sequence variants was judged likely to represent a technical artifact of the sequencing pipeline. A later analysis found that HLA-associated TCR beta chains were more clonally expanded and had lower generation probabilities than equally common non-associated chains. While some public TCRs were present in many individuals, most TCR sequences turned up only very rarely across donors. When HLA alleles, especially DR and DQ, strongly co-occurred, TCR associations were difficult to assign to individual alleles. The classifier was reported to diagnose cytomegalovirus status with high specificity and sensitivity in both the original and validation cohorts. CMV serostatus was the only immune exposure information available for the cohort. At a false discovery rate of 0.05, a later analysis linked 16,000 or so TCR beta sequences to specific HLA alleles. In a later analysis, TCR association rates were found to vary across HLA loci, with the most associated TCRs seen for DRB1 alleles and the fewest for HLA-C alleles. Several of the top co-occurrence clusters appeared to be linked to parvovirus B19, influenza, CMV and Epstein-Barr virus, according to a later analysis. HLA typing was unavailable for some donors at each locus, so association tests used only the typed subset. In the study, some 160 TCR beta chains were listed as associated with cytomegalovirus. In a later genetic analysis, fewer N-insertions in productive TCRs were reported among donors in an Asian-associated ancestry cluster than the 666-donor mean. The presence/absence analyses assumed that sequencing depth was roughly uniform across donors, and that assumption may not be true. In a later analysis, most CMV-associated TCR beta chains were found to appear HLA-restricted, with HLA associations seemingly driven largely by CMV exposure. Broadly in line with IMGT annotations, most TCR beta V segments showed up in productive rearrangements about 87% or about 30% of the time in an earlier analysis of approximately 640 of the donors. V-gene and J-gene trimming of TCR beta chains was associated with a missense DCLRE1C variant in a later genetic analysis, and the association was replicated in an independent cohort. The authors suggested that the approach could potentially be generalized to other disease states and immunological phenotypes. The earlier analysis of some 560 of the donors excluded 15 to 20 rarely observed V segments, including chromosome 9 orphons, because counts were too low. A further reported finding was that TCR beta sequences accurately predicted the HLA-A and HLA-B alleles for most subjects in the first cohort. Correlated functional status among segregating V segments might reflect linkage disequilibrium, but an unknown experimental factor could not be ruled out. In vitro tests confirmed that a few of the cytomegalovirus-associated TCR beta chains recognize cytomegalovirus antigens. This cohort had only TCR beta chains sequenced, and the lack of alpha or paired-chain data limited which features could be detected. Because the 87-base-pair reads could not distinguish some IMGT-functional V segments, including TRBV6-2 and TRBV6-3, those segments were excluded.

On this clone: What this receptor recognizes is not known. Base quality data are lacking; no much larger clone is found one base away. Other DNA sequences within the sample encode an identical CDR3.

The CDR3, cysteine through phenylalanine, is 15 amino acids long. Left in the record is the CDR3 DNA by itself, 45 bases read in frame from the first base. V and J are trimmed by 3 bases and 6 bases, and the gene matches miss 10 bases of the junction. CDR1 is given as SGHAT and CDR2 as FQNNGV, both from the germline V gene. The receptor library was made with the immunoSEQ multiplex PCR assay. A mixture of 60 forward primers for TCR Vbeta segments and 13 reverse primers for TCR Jbeta segments was used in the multiplex PCR. The CDR3 region of rearranged TCR beta genes was amplified from genomic DNA by a multiplex PCR assay. On the Illumina HiSeq System, the amplified TCR beta libraries were sequenced as 87-base-pair reads. The authors' pipeline ran thus. Across the roughly 670 repertoires, a later analysis counted tens of millions of unique TCR beta chains, around 11 million of which were shared by at least two donors. A nearest-neighbor algorithm error-corrected the raw reads and collapsed the reads into unique sequences, merging closely related sequences to remove PCR and sequencing errors. CDR3 sequences were aligned to IMGT reference sequences to assign V, D and J gene segments. For a sequence to be retained, a match of at least six nucleotides was required to both a V gene segment and a J gene segment. A rearrangement was called productive if the CDR3 had no stop codons and remained in frame with V and J, and every other rearrangement was called non-productive. Following IMGT convention, CDR3 was defined as the stretch from the second conserved V-encoded cysteine to the conserved J-encoded phenylalanine. The earlier analysis of approximately 590 of the donors excluded any sequence lacking an unambiguous match to a single V gene segment. An earlier analysis of a few hundred of the donors classified V segments as functional when productive rearrangements were above 56.7% and as segregating when the standard deviation between donors was above 5%. A statistical classification framework was developed to diagnose cytomegalovirus status using the catalog of TCR beta chain sequences. In a later analysis, TCR nucleotide sequences were compared against IMGT/GENE-DB human TR gene sequences so that V and J genes could be assigned. The TCRdist pipeline was used in a later analysis to assign CDR3 sequences and most-parsimonious VDJ recombination scenarios. In a later analysis, each TCR beta chain was defined by its CDR3 amino acid sequence together with its V-gene family, and reads without a unique V-gene family were excluded. In a later analysis, fewer than 600 highly shared, low-generation-probability nucleotide sequences were removed to address suspected cross-contamination and a sequencing artifact. In a later analysis, a clonal expansion index for each public chain was calculated from normalized within-repertoire ranks of inferred template counts. In a later analysis, generation probabilities were computed using a VDJ recombination model fitted to out-of-frame rearrangements, and the results were checked against IGoR. Hypergeometric tests were used in a later analysis to score TCR-TCR, TCR-HLA and TCR-CMV co-occurrence, with a repertoire-size bias correction applied to the TCR pairs. A later analysis estimated false discovery rates by permuting HLA or CMV assignments 20 times. A later analysis grouped co-occurring TCRs with DBSCAN, adding TCRdist sequence similarity when clustering within HLA-allele-positive subsets. Co-occurrence clustering excluded repertoires with fewer than 30,000 or more than 120,000 public chains, plus five with anomalous nucleotide sharing. TCRdb mirrors the immuneACCESS table, restricted to in-frame sequences. Some clones are absent from its copies; in checked studies, under half trace to an unresolved V gene, and the reason for the others is unknown. The V and J calls and clone size come from that table; D and trimming were worked out from the DNA. The sample data list 100,000 to 120,000 clones, and more than 9.5% of these were observed just once. In total, the top ten clones hold roughly 15% of the sample.

The cohort was made up of under 800 healthy bone marrow donors. At the time of sampling, all cohort members were nominally healthy, though unrecorded immune exposures were likely present. The donor was CMV seropositive and was included in the group of 250 to 350 seropositive cohort members. A peripheral blood sample was collected from each donor, and TCR beta sequencing was performed on peripheral blood mononuclear cells. Genomic DNA was extracted from the blood cell samples with the Qiagen DNeasy Blood Extraction Kit. This clonotype originated in a man aged 40-50 years in good health and CMV-seropositive. The V and J genes are TRBV11-2 and TRBJ2-7; 8 central bases correspond to TRBD1. The sample was PBMCs. CDR3 protein: CASSFPGTGGREQYF. The DNA reads TGTGCCAGCAGCTTTCCCGGGACAGGTGGCCGCGAGCAGTACTTC.